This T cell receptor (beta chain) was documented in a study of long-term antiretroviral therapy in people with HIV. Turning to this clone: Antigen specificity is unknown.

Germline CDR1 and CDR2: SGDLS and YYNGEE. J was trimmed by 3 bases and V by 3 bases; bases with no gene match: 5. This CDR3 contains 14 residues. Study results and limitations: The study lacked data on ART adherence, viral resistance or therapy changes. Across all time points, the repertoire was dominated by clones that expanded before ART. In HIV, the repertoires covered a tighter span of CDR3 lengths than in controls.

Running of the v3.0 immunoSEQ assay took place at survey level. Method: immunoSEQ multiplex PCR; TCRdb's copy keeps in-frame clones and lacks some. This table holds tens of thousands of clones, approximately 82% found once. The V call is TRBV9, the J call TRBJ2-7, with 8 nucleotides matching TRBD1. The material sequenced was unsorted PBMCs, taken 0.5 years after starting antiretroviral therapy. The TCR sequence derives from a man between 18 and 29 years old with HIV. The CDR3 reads CASSGGTGFYEQYF. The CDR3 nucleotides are TGTGCCAGCAGCGGAGGGACAGGCTTCTACGAGCAGTACTTC.